The 6 T cell receptor beta chains below were found in one sample sequenced in a study of a mutant IDH1 vaccine in newly diagnosed glioma. Profiling relied on immunoSEQ multiplex PCR, and the TCRdb table lists in-frame clones only, not all of them. The sample lists roughly 120,000 clones; about 90% were seen once. As to time point: week 11, during vaccination. Topical imiquimod was applied with each vaccine dose, which held 300 ug of mutant IDH1 20-mer peptide. The antigens for these receptors are not known. The source was PBMCs, collected from a glioma patient whose treatment included an IDH1 peptide vaccine. All receptors derive from a woman aged 50 to 60 with glioma.

The chain is built from TRBV25-1 and TRBJ2-3, with 13 bases that match TRBD2. Unmatched junction bases numbered 7, after V lost 9 bases and J lost 4 bases. The CDR3 totals 15 residues. Germline CDR1 is MGHDK and CDR2 is SYGVNS. The CDR3 nucleotides are TGTGCCAGGAGCAAAGGACTAGCGGGAGCAGATACGCAGTATTTT. It encodes CARSKGLAGADTQYF.

This chain uses TRBV28 with TRBJ2-1, with D tentatively TRBD1 (6 bases). Germline V gene data show CDR1 as MDHEN and CDR2 as SYDVKM. V lost 6 bases, J lost 3 bases, and 9 bases lay in between. The CDR3 contains 13 residues. This CDR3 reads CASRRTDYNEQFF. The CDR3 region has the DNA TGTGCCAGCAGACGGACAGACTACAATGAGCAGTTCTTC.

The chain joins TRBV5-1 to TRBJ1-5; D not certain. V was trimmed by 0 bases and J by 2 bases, leaving 15 bases between them. Germline V lookup: CDR1 SGHRS, CDR2 YFSETQ. The CDR3 consists of 17 residues. CDR3 coding DNA: TGCGCCAGCAGCTTGGCTCCCAGGTCCGATCGCAATCAGCCCCAGCATTTT. This sequence encodes CASSLAPRSDRNQPQHF. Together with reference TRBV5-1 and TRBJ1-5, the CDR3 gives the full variable domain: KAGVTQTPRYLIKTRGQQVTLSCSPISGHRSVSWYQQTPGQGLQFLFEYFSETQRNKGNFPGRFSGRQFSNSRSEMNVSTLELGDSALYLCASSLAPRSDRNQPQHFGDGTRLSIL.

The rearrangement links TRBV7-6 to TRBJ1-4, with D perhaps TRBD1 (6 bases). The CDR3 sequence is 13 residues long. V lost 5 bases to trimming and J lost 7 bases, with 11 bases between them. Germline assignment: CDR1 SGHVS and CDR2 FNYEAQ. This chain's CDR3 is CASSLLQGEKLFF. DNA for the CDR3: TGTGCCAGCAGCCTCCTACAGGGTGAAAAACTGTTTTTT.

This clone was picked up one time. The chain recombines TRBV4-1 with TRBJ1-4; possible D gene TRBD1, 6 bases. Germline-derived CDR1 and CDR2 are MGHRA and YSYEKL. This CDR3 spans 16 amino acids. The V end was cut by 3 bases, the J end by 5 bases, with 16 bases between. The CDR3 sequence is CASSHPPRDKNEKLFF. CDR3 nucleotide sequence: TGCGCCAGCAGCCACCCCCCCCGGGACAAGAATGAAAAACTGTTTTTT.

V gene TRBV6-5 combines with J gene TRBJ2-7; a possible D gene is TRBD2 (6 bases). Trimming took off 4 bases at V and 3 bases at J, with 13 bases between the two ends. CDR3 size: 14 residues. CDR1 MNHEY and CDR2 SVGAGI come from the germline V gene. CDR3 DNA: TGTGCCAGCAGTTCTGGGGGGTTGGTCTACGAGCAGTACTTC. Residues: CASSSGGLVYEQYF.